The 27 T cell receptor beta chains given below trace back to one sample, sequenced in a study of technical replicates of blood from a handful of donors. Assay used: immunoSEQ multiplex PCR; TCRdb lists only in-frame clones, some missing. The data show more than 65,000 clones, with around 94% seen just once and roughly 0.37% held by the top ten. Sequenced sample: T cells isolated from PBMCs. Receptors originate from a human donor in good health.

V usage is TRBV7-6 and J usage is TRBJ2-7; TRBD2 agrees at 7 bases. CDR1 is SGHVS and CDR2 is FNYEAQ in the germline V gene. This CDR3 contains 15 residues. V was clipped by 1 base and J by 2 bases; unmatched bases: 5. The CDR3: CASSLGTSGPYEQYF. The CDR3 DNA follows: TGTGCCAGCAGCTTAGGGACTAGTGGCCCCTACGAGCAGTACTTC.

V usage is TRBV7-2 and J usage is TRBJ2-5, with TRBD1 as a possible D gene (6 bases). Germline V lookup: CDR1 SGHTA, CDR2 FQGNSA. The CDR3 totals 13 residues. The V end lost 3 bases, the J end lost 5 bases, and 10 bases lay between the germline ends. The CDR3 sequence is CASSFDRRETQYF. The CDR3 DNA sequence: TGTGCCAGCAGCTTCGACAGGCGGGAGACCCAGTACTTC.

The chain has TRBV6-5 and TRBJ1-4; D might be TRBD1 (6 bases). Germline loops: CDR1 MNHEY, CDR2 SVGAGI. Trimming removed 6 bases at V and 4 bases at J, with 12 bases between. This CDR3 is built from 14 residues. This CDR3 is CASSRTVDNEKLFF. The CDR3 DNA reads TGTGCCAGCAGCCGGACAGTAGATAATGAAAAACTGTTTTTT.

This clone was detected once. This rearrangement joins TRBV4-1 to TRBJ2-7, with D unclear. The V gene lost 1 base and the J gene lost 3 bases, with 7 bases spanning the gap. This CDR3 has 13 residues. The germline V gene encodes CDR1 MGHRA and CDR2 YSYEKL. The DNA of the CDR3 is TGCGCCAGCAGCCAAGGTCACAGCTACGAGCAGTACTTC. Translated: CASSQGHSYEQYF.

Here the CDR3 reads CASSLMAGGRYNEQFF. Here the CDR3 DNA reads TGTGCCAGCAGCTTAATGGCAGGGGGCCGGTACAATGAGCAGTTCTTC. The chain joins TRBV7-8 to TRBJ2-1, with TRBD1 matching 8 bases. CDR1 and CDR2 (germline): SGHVS, FQNEAQ. The CDR3 loop spans 16 amino acids. V shed 2 bases and J 4 bases; nucleotides not matched to a gene: 7.

The chain carries TRBV10-3 and TRBJ2-1; no clear D gene. Germline CDR1 is ENHRY and CDR2 is SYGVKD. The CDR3 runs 13 residues. Trimming stripped 4 bases from V and 5 bases from J, with 9 bases between. For the CDR3, the DNA is TGTGCCATCAGTGTGATCCAGAACAATGAGCAGTTCTTC. Its translation is CAISVIQNNEQFF.

V is TRBV14 and J is TRBJ2-5; no reliable D call. Germline loops: CDR1 SGHDN, CDR2 FVKESK. The V end lost 2 bases, the J end lost 5 bases, and 9 bases lay between the germline ends. The length of the CDR3 is 13 residues. The CDR3 loop reads CASSQMRQETQYF. In nucleotides, the CDR3 is TGTGCCAGCAGCCAAATGCGGCAGGAGACCCAGTACTTC.

The gene calls are TRBV11-3 and TRBJ1-2; weak D call: TRBD1 (5 bases). Trimming stripped 2 bases from V and 4 bases from J, with 14 bases between. The CDR3 sequence is 15 residues long. From germline, CDR1 is SGHNT and CDR2 YENEEA. CDR3 in DNA: TGTGCCAGCAGCTTAAGATCCTCAGGGTCCTATGGCTACACCTTC. This gives the protein CASSLRSSGSYGYTF.

This clone was seen a single time. V gene TRBV4-1 combines with J gene TRBJ2-7, with 8 bases identical to TRBD1. Per the germline V gene, CDR1 is MGHRA and CDR2 is YSYEKL. The junction had 5 bases not matched to a gene; V was cut back by 4 bases and J by 3 bases. The CDR3 length is 14 residues. This CDR3 reads CASSPRTGNYEQYF. The CDR3 DNA follows: TGCGCCAGCAGCCCCCGGACAGGGAACTACGAGCAGTACTTC.

The chain links TRBV9 to TRBJ2-1, with no clear D. The CDR3 covers 13 residues. Germline CDR1 and CDR2: SGDLS and YYNGEE. V lost 2 bases and J 6 bases, leaving 9 bases between the germline ends. CDR3 nucleotides: TGTGCCAGCAGCGTTAGCCGGGTCAATGAGCAGTTCTTC. Translated: CASSVSRVNEQFF.

The chain's CDR3 is CASSPPGLAGAGELFF. As DNA, the CDR3 is TGTGCCAGCAGCCCGCCGGGACTAGCGGGAGCCGGGGAGCTGTTTTTT. The chain combines TRBV11-2 with TRBJ2-2, with 14 positions matching TRBD2. Germline V gene lookup returns CDR1 SGHAT and CDR2 FQNNGV. The CDR3 runs to 16 residues. V gave up 5 bases and J gave up 6 bases; unmatched junction bases: 5.

The chain employs TRBV7-9 and TRBJ2-7; TRBD2 agrees at 8 bases. CDR1 SEHNR and CDR2 FQNEAQ come from the germline V gene (reference sequence). CDR3 length equals 17 residues. Trimming cost V 4 bases and J 2 bases; bases outside gene matches: 13. CDR3 loop: CASSSQGVTSVAYEQYF. DNA for the CDR3: TGTGCCAGCAGCTCCCAGGGAGTGACTAGCGTGGCCTACGAGCAGTACTTC.

The count of this clone is one. The chain uses TRBV28 and TRBJ2-1; TRBD1 matches 7 bases. The CDR3 contains 15 residues. The V segment lost 7 bases and the J segment 3 bases; nucleotides outside the gene matches: 9. CDR1 is MDHEN and CDR2 is SYDVKM in the germline V gene. Here the CDR3 DNA reads TGTGCCAGCAAGGGGGCTAGGGAAGACTACAATGAGCAGTTCTTC. Protein product: CASKGAREDYNEQFF.

This chain's CDR3 is CASRSEGLAGKMGCEQYF. The CDR3 bases are TGTGCAAGTCGCTCAGAAGGACTAGCGGGTAAGATGGGGTGTGAGCAGTACTTC. The chain employs TRBV12-2 and TRBJ2-7; the table's TRBD2 call for D was not verified on the DNA. TRBV12-2 is described as a pseudogene. The CDR3 has 18 amino acids.

This clone turned up a few times. The chain recombines TRBV29-1 with TRBJ1-1; D remains unclear. CDR1 is SQVTM, CDR2 ANQGSEA, per germline. The CDR3 is 11 residues long. V was cut by 3 bases and J by 3 bases, with 5 bases left in between. CDR3 in DNA: TGCAGCGTTGAGAGGGACACTGAAGCTTTCTTT. It is translated as CSVERDTEAFF.

The rearrangement joins TRBV30 to TRBJ2-1; D gene uncertain. This CDR3 is 13 amino acids long. CDR1 and CDR2 from the germline V gene are GTSNPN and SVGIG (reference sequence). V dropped 1 base and J dropped 4 bases, with 8 bases sitting between them. CDR3 residues: CAWSGTSYNEQFF. The CDR3 DNA reads TGTGCCTGGAGTGGTACTTCGTACAATGAGCAGTTCTTC.

This chain connects TRBV5-1 to TRBJ1-4, with TRBD1 matching over 10 bases. The J segment lost 5 bases and the V segment lost 0 bases, leaving 7 bases of the junction unmatched. CDR1 is SGHRS and CDR2 is YFSETQ in the germline V gene. The CDR3 sequence is 17 residues long. CDR3 amino acids: CASSLGGTGDLNEKLFF. For the CDR3, the DNA is TGCGCCAGCAGCTTGGGGGGGACAGGGGACTTAAATGAAAAACTGTTTTTT. The full variable domain, its missing parts supplied by reference TRBV5-1 and TRBJ1-4, is KAGVTQTPRYLIKTRGQQVTLSCSPISGHRSVSWYQQTPGQGLQFLFEYFSETQRNKGNFPGRFSGRQFSNSRSEMNVSTLELGDSALYLCASSLGGTGDLNEKLFFGSGTQLSVL.

This chain links TRBV5-1 with TRBJ2-2, with 14 bases that match TRBD2. The CDR3 consists of 17 residues. V dropped 3 bases and J dropped 5; count of bases not matched to a gene: 6. Germline V gene sequence: CDR1 SGHRS, CDR2 YFSETQ. CDR3 DNA: TGCGCCAGCAGCTGGGGGGGACTAGCGGGAGTGACCGGGGAGCTGTTTTTT. Protein: CASSWGGLAGVTGELFF.

The chain recombines TRBV2 with TRBJ2-2; 11 bases are a match to TRBD2. The V gene end was trimmed by 7 bases and the J gene end by 6 bases; junction bases not matched to a gene: 7. The CDR3 spans 15 residues. Germline CDR1 and CDR2: SNHLY and FYNNEI. The CDR3 nucleotides are TGTGCCAGCATTAGACTAGCGGGAATAGCCGGGGAGCTGTTTTTT. Residues: CASIRLAGIAGELFF.

The chain employs TRBV9 and TRBJ2-7, with 10 bases identical to TRBD2. Germline V gives CDR1 SGDLS, CDR2 YYNGEE. The ends lost 1 base at V and 0 bases at J; junction bases unmatched: 4. The CDR3 contains 16 residues. The CDR3 coding sequence is TGTGCCAGCAGCGTAACCCCTAGCGGGAGCTCCTACGAGCAGTACTTC. Its protein is CASSVTPSGSSYEQYF.

The chain is built from TRBV6-6 and TRBJ2-7, with D possibly being TRBD2 (5 bases). CDR3 length: 16 residues. V was pared by 2 bases and J by 0 bases, with 14 bases between. Germline CDR1 reads MNHNY; CDR2 reads SVGAGI (reference sequence). CDR3: CASSYPDERPSYEQYF. The CDR3, as DNA: TGTGCCAGCAGTTACCCTGATGAGCGGCCCTCCTACGAGCAGTACTTC.

This chain links TRBV5-8 with TRBJ2-7; D perhaps matches TRBD1 (5 bases). CDR1 SGHTS and CDR2 YDEGEE come from the germline V gene. The CDR3 is 13 amino acids. Trimming took off 4 bases at V and 0 bases at J, with 8 bases between the two ends. CDR3 amino acids: CASSPDSSYEQYF. For the CDR3, the DNA is TGTGCCAGCAGCCCCGACAGCTCCTACGAGCAGTACTTC.

This clone appeared many times. V is TRBV6-1 and J is TRBJ2-5; 11 bases map to TRBD2. The CDR3 consists of 15 residues. Germline lookup yields CDR1 MNHNS and CDR2 SASEGT. V lost 2 bases to trimming and J lost 2 bases; unmatched junction nucleotides: 1. DNA for the CDR3: TGTGCCAGCAGTGAACTAGCGGGAGGTCAAGAGACCCAGTACTTC. It specifies CASSELAGGQETQYF.

The genes are TRBV7-9 and TRBJ2-3, with TRBD2 matching over 8 bases. CDR3 length equals 15 residues. CDR1 is SEHNR and CDR2 is FQNEAQ in the germline V gene (reference sequence). V was pared by 3 bases and J by 0 bases, with 2 bases of the junction left unmatched. CDR3 residues: CASSLSGGSTDTQYF. The CDR3 nucleotides are TGTGCCAGCAGCTTGTCGGGAGGGAGCACAGATACGCAGTATTTT.

V is TRBV5-5 and J is TRBJ2-2, with TRBD2 matching 7 bases. The trim removed 7 bases at V and 3 bases at J, leaving 9 bases unmatched. Germline CDR1 and CDR2: SGHKS and YYEKEE (reference sequence). CDR3 length: 15 residues. CDR3 nucleotide sequence: TGTGCCAGCGGCCGGCTAGCGGATTACACCGGGGAGCTGTTTTTT. Translation gives CASGRLADYTGELFF.

This clone was found once. The chain links TRBV6-5 to TRBJ2-3; 8 bases are a match to TRBD2. Per germline, CDR1 MNHEY and CDR2 SVGAGI. This CDR3 has 15 residues. The V and J ends lost 5 bases and 7 bases, in that order; junction bases with no gene match: 11. The CDR3 nucleotides are TGTGCCAGCAGTACCGTGGACGCGGGAGGCTATACGCAGTATTTT. Translating gives CASSTVDAGGYTQYF.

This clone came up once. V gene TRBV6-1 combines with J gene TRBJ1-1, with no clear D. Trimming took 2 bases from V and 4 from J, leaving 8 bases between them. This CDR3 has 13 residues. CDR1 and CDR2 (germline): MNHNS, SASEGT. The CDR3 protein is CASSEIGSTEAFF. CDR3 sequence (DNA): TGTGCCAGCAGTGAAATAGGGAGCACTGAAGCTTTCTTT.